The rows below give T cell receptor beta chains drawn from one sample of a study of type 1 regulatory T cells. TCRdb used MiXCR to reprocess the reads, holding one entry per CDR3 protein. The table records about 60,000 distinct CDR3 sequences, around 49% of them present only once. These receptors are not linked to any known antigen. Sequenced material: cultured non-Tr1 T cells, either the whole culture or a sorted T cell fraction (not recorded which). The receptor source for this set is a human donor in good health. Each CDR3 is given with its conserved first and last residue. The D gene is left open where the match is weak. Clone size is stated in some rows and not others, as once, few, many or a class when expanded.

>TRBJ2-5|few|NA|TRBV28
CASSFLDQETQYF
TGTGCCAGCAGTTTCCTAGACCAAGAGACCCAGTACTTC
>TRBJ1-4|NA|NA|TRBV2
CASRGLEGNEKLFF
TGTGCCAGCAGGGGGCTGGAGGGTAATGAAAAACTGTTTTTT
>TRBJ1-5|few|TRBD1|TRBV7-2
CASSPRTGARNQPQHF
TGTGCCAGCAGCCCCCGGACAGGGGCGAGGAATCAGCCCCAGCATTTT
>TRBJ1-1|NA|NA|TRBV19
CASSTRNEPNTEAFF
TGTGCCAGTAGTACGCGGAACGAACCGAACACTGAAGCTTTCTTT
>TRBJ2-1|NA|TRBD2|TRBV4-2
CASSQLSGAGGYNEQFF
TGTGCCAGCAGCCAGCTGAGCGGCGCGGGGGGGTACAATGAGCAGTTCTTC
>TRBJ1-3|NA|NA|TRBV6-2/TRBV6-3
CASSTDGSSGNTIYF
TGTGCCAGCAGTACCGATGGGAGCTCTGGAAACACCATATATTTT
>TRBJ1-6|few|NA|TRBV6-2/TRBV6-3
CASGLQGSPLHF
TGTGCCAGCGGACTACAAGGGTCACCCCTCCACTTT
>TRBJ1-1|NA|TRBD1|TRBV18
CASSLLQGAVNTEAFF
TGTGCCAGCTCATTGCTTCAGGGGGCTGTGAACACTGAAGCTTTCTTT
>TRBJ2-1|NA|NA|TRBV28
CASSRGAPYGEQFF
TGTGCCAGCAGTCGGGGGGCTCCCTACGGGGAGCAGTTCTTC
>TRBJ2-7|NA|NA|TRBV12-3/TRBV12-4
CASQGGNSYEQYF
TGTGCCAGCCAAGGAGGGAACTCCTACGAGCAGTACTTC
>TRBJ2-5|few|NA|TRBV5-5
CASSLGRETQYF
TGTGCCAGCAGCTTGGGACGGGAGACCCAGTACTTC
>TRBJ2-4|many|TRBD1|TRBV20-1
CSARPHGTGSLLAKNIQYF
TGCAGTGCTAGACCACACGGGACAGGGAGCCTTCTAGCCAAAAACATTCAGTACTTC
>TRBJ1-2|NA|NA|TRBV6-2/TRBV6-3
CASSFHQMGGYGYTF
TGTGCCAGCAGTTTCCACCAAATGGGGGGCTATGGCTACACCTTC
>TRBJ1-2|NA|NA|TRBV6-5
CASSLMKSNGVYGYTF
TGTGCCAGCAGCCTAATGAAGTCCAATGGAGTCTATGGCTACACCTTC
>TRBJ1-4|NA|TRBD1|TRBV5-6
CASSYGTGDEKLFF
TGTGCCAGCAGCTATGGGACAGGAGATGAAAAACTGTTTTTT
>TRBJ2-3|NA|NA|TRBV7-9
CASSGVGGTDTQYF
TGTGCCAGCAGCGGGGTTGGGGGCACAGATACGCAGTATTTT
>TRBJ1-5|NA|TRBD1|TRBV5-1
CASSLGTGDQPQHF
TGCGCCAGCAGCCTCGGGACAGGGGATCAGCCCCAGCATTTT
>TRBJ2-2|few|NA|TRBV5-1
CASSLQPSATGELFF
TGCGCCAGCAGCTTACAGCCCTCTGCCACCGGGGAGCTGTTTTTT
>TRBJ1-2|few|NA|TRBV5-1
CASRETVTTDGYTF
TGCGCCAGCCGCGAAACAGTGACAACGGACGGCTACACCTTC
>TRBJ2-7|few|NA|TRBV7-2
CASSSPPSYEQYF
TGTGCCAGCAGCTCACCCCCCTCCTACGAGCAGTACTTC
>TRBJ1-2|NA|NA|TRBV6-5
CASRAPRQAPKGGYTF
TGTGCCAGCAGAGCCCCGCGACAGGCCCCAAAAGGTGGCTACACCTTC
>TRBJ2-7|NA|TRBD1|TRBV4-1
CASSQILDRESSYEQYF
TGCGCCAGCAGCCAGATTTTAGACAGGGAGAGCTCCTACGAGCAGTACTTC